The 22 T cell receptor beta chains below come from one sample, sequenced in a study of human T cells and chemical hapten exposure. Time point of the sample: patch test 1, 2 weeks after DPC sensitization. Sample treatment: therapeutic diphenylcyclopropenone sensitization with weekly scalp DPC. TCRdb re-called the RACE reads through MiXCR, storing one row per CDR3 protein. The sample has around 120,000 distinct CDR3 sequences; roughly an eighth are singletons. The material was whole blood, obtained in connection with sensitization to the hapten diphenylcyclopropenone (DPC). These receptors all stem from a young man with alopecia areata. Some clones in this sample may be carry-over from other donors' samples.

This clonotype was observed at least ten times. The rearrangement uses TRBV11-2 and TRBJ1-6, with 9 bases identical to TRBD1. J gave up 6 bases and V 4 bases, and 1 base lay outside the gene matches. CDR1 and CDR2 from the germline V gene are SGHAT and FQNNGV. The CDR3 totals 14 residues. DNA for the CDR3: TGTGCCAGCAGCTCGGGACAGGGTAATTCACCCCTCCACTTT. It codes for CASSSGQGNSPLHF.

This clonotype was counted ten times or more. The chain carries TRBV29-1 and TRBJ1-3, with 7 bases that match TRBD1. The V gene end was trimmed by 7 bases and the J gene end by 4 bases; junction bases not matched to a gene: 1. There are 11 residues in the CDR3. Germline loops: CDR1 SQVTM, CDR2 ANQGSEA. The CDR3: CSAQGGNTIYF. Written as DNA, the CDR3 is TGCAGCGCACAGGGGGGAAACACCATATATTTT.

There are a few counts of this clonotype. The chain joins TRBV7-9 to TRBJ2-5, with 7 bases identical to TRBD2. Losses at the gene ends were 2 bases for V and 1 base for J; bases not matched to a gene: 7. CDR3 length: 16 residues. Germline V CDR1 and CDR2: SEHNR, FQNEAQ (reference sequence). The CDR3 sequence: CASSLSPGGSQETQYF. In nucleotides, the CDR3 is TGTGCCAGCAGCTTATCTCCCGGCGGGAGCCAAGAGACCCAGTACTTC.

In this sample, this clonotype turned up many times. The chain couples TRBV18 to TRBJ2-3, with 7 bases identical to TRBD1. With 6 bases clipped from V and 3 bases from J, the junction kept 12 bases outside the gene matches. This CDR3 spans 16 amino acids. Per the germline V gene, CDR1 is KGHSH and CDR2 is LQKENI. CDR3 nucleotides: TGTGCCAGCTCGAACCTACCGGGACAGACGACAGATACGCAGTATTTT. Protein: CASSNLPGQTTDTQYF.

This rearrangement joins TRBV7-2 to TRBJ1-5; no clear D. The V and J ends lost 0 bases and 2 bases respectively, with 5 bases between them. The CDR3 is 14 residues long. Germline loops: CDR1 SGHTA, CDR2 FQGNSA. CDR3 in amino acids: CASSLAERNQPQHF. The CDR3 region has the DNA TGTGCCAGCAGCTTAGCTGAGCGCAATCAGCCCCAGCATTTT.

This clonotype has a handful of counts. The chain recombines TRBV28 with TRBJ1-6; D may be TRBD1 (5 bases). V shed 5 bases and J shed 1 base, with 24 bases lying between them. The CDR3 length is 20 residues. The germline V gene encodes CDR1 MDHEN and CDR2 SYDVKM. CDR3 region: CASSPRAGTRGGSYNSPLHF. CDR3 bases: TGTGCCAGCAGTCCCCGCGCAGGAACTCGTGGGGGTTCCTATAATTCACCCCTCCACTTT.

The chain has TRBV4-3 and TRBJ1-5; 11 positions match TRBD1. CDR1 and CDR2 from the germline V gene are LGHNA and YSLEER. This CDR3 has 14 residues. V shed 3 bases and J 7 bases; nucleotides not matched to a gene: 2. The CDR3 region has the DNA TGCGCCAGCAGCCAGGGGACAGGGGGACAGCCCCAGCATTTT. Protein: CASSQGTGGQPQHF.

CDR3 in amino acids: CAISEPGRLQFF. CDR3 nucleotide sequence: TGTGCCATCAGTGAGCCGGGGCGTTTGCAGTTCTTC. This rearrangement joins TRBV10-3 to TRBJ2-1; D is tentatively TRBD1 or TRBD2 (5 bases each). Trimming took 2 bases from V and 12 from J, leaving 11 bases between them. Germline CDR1 ENHRY, CDR2 SYGVKD. The CDR3 runs 12 residues.

The rearrangement joins TRBV27 to TRBJ2-5; tentatively, D is TRBD2 (6 bases). The V end lost 3 bases, the J end lost 2 bases, and 10 bases lay between the germline ends. Germline V gives CDR1 MNHEY, CDR2 SMNVEV (reference sequence). The CDR3 extends over 14 amino acids. The CDR3 here is CASSLEGRQETQYF. In nucleotides, the CDR3 is TGTGCCAGCAGTTTGGAGGGAAGGCAAGAGACCCAGTACTTC.

The chain is built from TRBV11-3 and TRBJ2-6; D might be TRBD1 or TRBD2, each matching 5 bases. V lost 5 bases to trimming and J lost 0 bases, with 11 bases between them. This CDR3 comprises 16 residues. The germline V gene has CDR1 SGHNT and CDR2 YENEEA. The CDR3 reads CASSGDRRSGANVLTF. The DNA for the CDR3 is TGTGCCAGCAGCGGGGACCGTCGCTCTGGGGCCAACGTCCTGACTTTC.

V usage is TRBV18 and J usage is TRBJ2-1, with D perhaps TRBD1 (5 bases). This CDR3 is 15 amino acids long. Trimming cost V 0 bases and J 4 bases, with 10 bases left between them. In germline, CDR1 is KGHSH, CDR2 LQKENI. The CDR3 DNA reads as TGTGCCAGCTCACCACCGACAGATGCGTACAATGAGCAGTTCTTC. The encoded protein is CASSPPTDAYNEQFF.

This clonotype was seen more than once but under ten times. The rearrangement links TRBV3-1 to TRBJ2-1; the match to TRBD2 covers 11 bases. CDR3 size: 17 residues. With 1 base clipped from V and 0 bases from J, the junction kept 2 bases outside the gene matches. Looked up from germline, CDR1 is LGHDT and CDR2 is YNNKEL (reference sequence). The DNA of the CDR3 is TGTGCCAGCAGCCAAGGACTAGCGGGGTTCTCCTACAATGAGCAGTTCTTC. Protein sequence: CASSQGLAGFSYNEQFF.

The rearrangement links TRBV6-1 to TRBJ1-4, with D hard to call. V was cut by 11 bases and J by 8 bases, with 12 bases left in between. The CDR3 sequence is 11 residues long. Germline V gene lookup returns CDR1 MNHNS and CDR2 SASEGT. The CDR3 sequence is CASQRGEKLFF. The DNA of the CDR3 is TGTGCCTCGCAACGAGGAGAAAAACTGTTTTTT.

This clonotype was counted only a few times. The chain combines TRBV29-1 with TRBJ1-1; tentatively, D is TRBD1 (5 bases). The CDR3 covers 15 residues. Per germline, CDR1 SQVTM and CDR2 ANQGSEA. Deletions cut 4 bases from V and 1 base from J, with 16 bases between. The CDR3 DNA follows: TGCAGCGTTGTTCTATGGCCAGGGAAGAACACTGAAGCTTTCTTT. Translation: CSVVLWPGKNTEAFF.

This clonotype has more than one count but fewer than ten. This CDR3 reads CSVQRAGELFF. CDR3 bases: TGCAGCGTTCAACGGGCCGGAGAACTGTTTTTT. V usage is TRBV29-1 and J usage is TRBJ1-4, with no clear D. CDR1 is SQVTM, CDR2 ANQGSEA, per germline. Trimming removed 5 bases at V and 12 bases at J, with 13 bases between. CDR3 length equals 11 residues.

V and J are TRBV7-6 and TRBJ2-3, with 7 bases fitting TRBD1. CDR1 SGHVS and CDR2 FNYEAQ come from the germline V gene. The CDR3 contains 16 residues. After removal of 5 bases from V and 1 base from J, the junction contained 9 bases not matched to a gene. Written as DNA, the CDR3 is TGTGCCAGCAGCGATACCGGGGACAGTGGCACAGATACGCAGTATTTT. This encodes CASSDTGDSGTDTQYF.

This clonotype was counted a few times. The chain couples TRBV5-5 to TRBJ2-1; D is undetermined. V lost 0 bases and J lost 1, with 8 bases in between. Germline CDR1 reads SGHKS; CDR2 reads YYEKEE (reference sequence). The CDR3 has 15 residues. As DNA, the CDR3 is TGTGCCAGCAGCTTGGAGTATCTTTCCTACAATGAGCAGTTCTTC. Its protein is CASSLEYLSYNEQFF.

V gene TRBV4-3 combines with J gene TRBJ2-2; D might be TRBD1 (7 bases). Germline loops: CDR1 LGHNA, CDR2 YSLEER. CDR3 length: 15 amino acids. V lost 4 bases to trimming and J lost 2 bases, with 11 bases between them. The chain's CDR3 is CASSPQGGNTGELFF. CDR3 coding DNA: TGCGCCAGCAGCCCTCAGGGGGGCAACACCGGGGAGCTGTTTTTT.

This clonotype was counted only a few times. This rearrangement joins TRBV7-6 to TRBJ1-4; D might be TRBD1 (6 bases). The CDR3 spans 16 residues. V was cut by 1 base and J by 4 bases, with 13 bases left in between. The V gene's germline CDR1 is SGHVS and CDR2 FNYEAQ. The CDR3 coding sequence is TGTGCCAGCAGCTTAGAAGCTCGGACAGTTAATGAAAAACTGTTTTTT. Translation gives CASSLEARTVNEKLFF.

This clonotype was detected a few times. The CDR3 loop is CSVAGGPLSYEQYF. In nucleotides, the CDR3 is TGCAGCGTTGCGGGGGGGCCACTCTCCTACGAGCAGTACTTC. The V and J genes are TRBV29-1 and TRBJ2-7; 8 bases are a match to TRBD2. In germline, CDR1 is SQVTM, CDR2 ANQGSEA. The V segment lost 4 bases and the J segment 0 bases; nucleotides outside the gene matches: 5. The CDR3 sequence is 14 residues long.

In this sample, this clonotype turned up a few times. This sequence joins TRBV4-3 and TRBJ2-1; 7 bases match TRBD1. V lost 4 bases and J lost 0; bases outside the gene matches: 9. The CDR3 totals 17 residues. CDR1 is LGHNA and CDR2 is YSLEER in the germline V gene. CDR3 in DNA: TGCGCCAGCAGCCCGAGCCCCGGGACAGTCTCCTACAATGAGCAGTTCTTC. This sequence encodes CASSPSPGTVSYNEQFF.

The genes are TRBV27 and TRBJ1-1, with 8 bases fitting TRBD1. CDR3 length: 14 residues. CDR1 and CDR2 from the germline V gene are MNHEY and SMNVEV (reference sequence). The ends lost 2 bases at V and 7 bases at J; junction bases unmatched: 6. CDR3 protein: CASSLRRDRGEAFF. In DNA form, the CDR3 reads TGTGCCAGCAGTTTACGCCGCGACAGGGGTGAAGCTTTCTTT.